The rows below give T cell receptor beta chains drawn from one sample of a study of T cells after yellow fever vaccination. TCRdb independently ran MiXCR on the 5' RACE reads; one entry per CDR3 protein. The table records hundreds of thousands of distinct CDR3 sequences, around an eighth of them present only once. The starting material was PBMCs, obtained on the day of the yellow fever booster vaccination. The receptors come from a man aged 30 to 45 who received the YFV17D yellow fever vaccine. Each CDR3 is given with its conserved first and last residue. D genes are given only for firm matches. The size of a clone is reported for some rows only, either as once, few or many, or as a class for expanded clones.

V gene: TRBV29-1; J gene: TRBJ2-1; clone size: many; D gene: TRBD1; CDR3 protein: CSVERGQVNEQFF; CDR3 DNA: TGCAGCGTTGAAAGGGGACAGGTCAATGAGCAGTTCTTC
V gene: TRBV12-3/TRBV12-4; J gene: TRBJ2-3; clone size: many; D gene: TRBD2; CDR3 protein: CASSQTSGYTDTQYF; CDR3 DNA: TGTGCCAGCAGCCAGACTAGCGGTTACACAGATACGCAGTATTTT
V gene: TRBV27; J gene: TRBJ2-2; clone size: -; D gene: TRBD1; CDR3 protein: CASSFGTGGSGELFF; CDR3 DNA: TGTGCCAGCAGTTTCGGGACAGGGGGCAGCGGGGAGCTGTTTTTT
V gene: TRBV5-1; J gene: TRBJ1-1; clone size: many; D gene: -; CDR3 protein: CASSSEGGRSAEAFF; CDR3 DNA: TGCGCCAGCAGCTCGGAAGGAGGCCGAAGCGCTGAAGCTTTCTTT
V gene: TRBV3-1; J gene: TRBJ2-2; clone size: -; D gene: -; CDR3 protein: CASSPVPFGAGELFF; CDR3 DNA: TGTGCCAGCAGCCCGGTCCCTTTTGGGGCCGGGGAGCTGTTTTTT
V gene: TRBV20-1; J gene: TRBJ2-1; clone size: few; D gene: -; CDR3 protein: CSARWVGGWDEQFF; CDR3 DNA: TGCAGTGCTAGATGGGTGGGGGGCTGGGATGAGCAGTTCTTC
V gene: TRBV6-5; J gene: TRBJ2-7; clone size: few; D gene: TRBD2; CDR3 protein: CASSYTPGLAGFNEQYF; CDR3 DNA: TGTGCCAGCAGTTACACTCCGGGACTAGCGGGATTCAACGAGCAGTACTTC
V gene: TRBV7-2; J gene: TRBJ2-3; clone size: few; D gene: -; CDR3 protein: CASSPGLDTQYF; CDR3 DNA: TGTGCCAGCAGCCCCGGATTAGATACGCAGTATTTT
V gene: TRBV6-6; J gene: TRBJ1-5; clone size: -; D gene: -; CDR3 protein: CASSYGGFQPQHF; CDR3 DNA: TGTGCCAGCAGTTACGGAGGATTCCAGCCCCAGCATTTT
V gene: TRBV12-3/TRBV12-4; J gene: TRBJ2-7; clone size: many; D gene: -; CDR3 protein: CASRGSGAYEQYF; CDR3 DNA: TGTGCCAGCAGGGGTAGCGGCGCCTACGAGCAGTACTTC
V gene: TRBV6-2/TRBV6-3; J gene: TRBJ2-1; clone size: many; D gene: TRBD2; CDR3 protein: CASSYVGLADYNEQFF; CDR3 DNA: TGTGCCAGCAGTTACGTGGGACTAGCGGACTACAATGAGCAGTTCTTC
V gene: TRBV10-3; J gene: TRBJ2-5; clone size: -; D gene: -; CDR3 protein: CAIGDGQGRETQYF; CDR3 DNA: TGTGCCATCGGGGACGGCCAGGGCAGAGAGACCCAGTACTTC
V gene: TRBV20-1; J gene: TRBJ1-5; clone size: -; D gene: TRBD1; CDR3 protein: CSAEGLAGGSNQPQHF; CDR3 DNA: TGCAGTGCCGAGGGACTGGCAGGGGGTAGCAATCAGCCCCAGCATTTT
V gene: TRBV20-1; J gene: TRBJ2-7; clone size: few; D gene: TRBD2; CDR3 protein: CSATGLAGDYYEQYF; CDR3 DNA: TGCAGTGCTACCGGACTAGCGGGAGATTATTACGAGCAGTACTTC
V gene: TRBV7-2; J gene: TRBJ2-7; clone size: few; D gene: -; CDR3 protein: CASSLGREQYEQYF; CDR3 DNA: TGTGCCAGCAGCTTAGGTCGGGAGCAATACGAGCAGTACTTC
V gene: TRBV7-9; J gene: TRBJ2-7; clone size: -; D gene: -; CDR3 protein: CASSPGFSPNEQYF; CDR3 DNA: TGTGCCAGCAGCCCGGGTTTTTCTCCCAACGAGCAGTACTTC
V gene: TRBV28; J gene: TRBJ1-2; clone size: few; D gene: -; CDR3 protein: CASRIGREYGYTF; CDR3 DNA: TGTGCCAGCAGAATCGGGCGGGAATATGGCTACACCTTC
V gene: TRBV20-1; J gene: TRBJ1-2; clone size: -; D gene: -; CDR3 protein: CSARIQDYGYTF; CDR3 DNA: TGCAGTGCTCGGATACAAGACTATGGCTACACCTTC
V gene: TRBV20-1; J gene: TRBJ2-7; clone size: -; D gene: -; CDR3 protein: CSARDEPFNEQYF; CDR3 DNA: TGCAGTGCTAGAGATGAGCCATTCAACGAGCAGTACTTC
V gene: TRBV5-1; J gene: TRBJ1-1; clone size: -; D gene: TRBD1; CDR3 protein: CASSLGTGGAAFF; CDR3 DNA: TGCGCCAGCAGCTTGGGGACAGGGGGCGCCGCTTTCTTT
V gene: TRBV6-2/TRBV6-3; J gene: TRBJ2-1; clone size: few; D gene: -; CDR3 protein: CASQATYRATNEQFF; CDR3 DNA: TGTGCCAGTCAAGCCACATACAGGGCCACCAATGAGCAGTTCTTC
V gene: TRBV19; J gene: TRBJ2-1; clone size: once; D gene: TRBD2; CDR3 protein: CASAPQGGSSYNEQFF; CDR3 DNA: TGTGCCAGTGCTCCCCAGGGCGGGAGCTCCTACAATGAGCAGTTCTTC
V gene: TRBV5-8; J gene: TRBJ2-5; clone size: -; D gene: -; CDR3 protein: CASSLGGAVKTQYF; CDR3 DNA: TGTGCCAGCAGCTTGGGAGGGGCTGTGAAGACCCAGTACTTC
V gene: TRBV30; J gene: TRBJ2-7; clone size: -; D gene: -; CDR3 protein: CAWALGRTYEQYF; CDR3 DNA: TGTGCCTGGGCATTGGGGCGTACCTACGAGCAGTACTTC
V gene: TRBV6-5; J gene: TRBJ2-1; clone size: few; D gene: TRBD2; CDR3 protein: CASSYRTSGRHSYNEQFF; CDR3 DNA: TGTGCCAGCAGTTACAGGACTAGCGGAAGACACTCCTACAATGAGCAGTTCTTC
V gene: TRBV12-3/TRBV12-4; J gene: TRBJ1-6; clone size: -; D gene: -; CDR3 protein: CASSLRGVGSPLHF; CDR3 DNA: TGTGCCAGCAGTTTAAGGGGAGTTGGTTCACCCCTCCACTTT
V gene: TRBV7-2; J gene: TRBJ2-7; clone size: few; D gene: -; CDR3 protein: CASSTSWGLHEQYF; CDR3 DNA: TGTGCCAGCAGCACATCATGGGGTTTACACGAGCAGTACTTC
V gene: TRBV6-5; J gene: TRBJ2-7; clone size: -; D gene: -; CDR3 protein: CASSYYGEHEQYF; CDR3 DNA: TGTGCCAGCAGTTATTACGGTGAGCACGAGCAGTACTTC
V gene: TRBV11-2; J gene: TRBJ1-1; clone size: many; D gene: -; CDR3 protein: CASSFQGNTEAFF; CDR3 DNA: TGTGCCAGCAGCTTCCAGGGGAACACTGAAGCTTTCTTT
V gene: TRBV11-2; J gene: TRBJ2-4; clone size: few; D gene: TRBD1; CDR3 protein: CASSPDRGENIQYF; CDR3 DNA: TGTGCCAGCAGCCCCGACAGGGGGGAAAACATTCAGTACTTC
V gene: TRBV5-1; J gene: TRBJ1-1; clone size: -; D gene: -; CDR3 protein: CASSLDGEAFF; CDR3 DNA: TGCGCCAGCAGCTTGGACGGTGAAGCTTTCTTT
V gene: TRBV12-3/TRBV12-4; J gene: TRBJ1-3; clone size: few; D gene: -; CDR3 protein: CASSPGWAHNSGNTIYF; CDR3 DNA: TGTGCCAGCAGCCCCGGGTGGGCGCATAACTCTGGAAACACCATATATTTT
V gene: TRBV10-3; J gene: TRBJ2-5; clone size: few; D gene: TRBD2; CDR3 protein: CAISRGDFQETQYF; CDR3 DNA: TGTGCCATCAGTCGGGGGGACTTTCAAGAGACCCAGTACTTC
V gene: TRBV10-3; J gene: TRBJ1-1; clone size: few; D gene: -; CDR3 protein: CAISESPNTEAFF; CDR3 DNA: TGTGCCATCAGTGAGTCGCCGAACACTGAAGCTTTCTTT
V gene: TRBV20-1; J gene: TRBJ2-2; clone size: few; D gene: -; CDR3 protein: CSAGTGVGTGELFF; CDR3 DNA: TGCAGTGCCGGCACGGGAGTAGGGACCGGGGAGCTGTTTTTT
V gene: TRBV12-3/TRBV12-4; J gene: TRBJ2-1; clone size: few; D gene: -; CDR3 protein: CAFSPPQASSHPDYEQFF; CDR3 DNA: TGTGCCTTCAGTCCTCCTCAGGCTAGTTCGCACCCGGACTATGAGCAGTTCTTC
V gene: TRBV20-1; J gene: TRBJ2-7; clone size: -; D gene: -; CDR3 protein: CSATTGRYEQYF; CDR3 DNA: TGCAGTGCCACCACAGGGAGGTACGAGCAGTACTTC
V gene: TRBV27; J gene: TRBJ2-7; clone size: few; D gene: -; CDR3 protein: CASSLRVPLRYEQYF; CDR3 DNA: TGTGCCAGCAGTCTCAGGGTCCCGCTCCGATACGAGCAGTACTTC
V gene: TRBV5-5; J gene: TRBJ1-1; clone size: few; D gene: -; CDR3 protein: CASSPGPGWTEAFF; CDR3 DNA: TGTGCCAGCAGCCCGGGCCCGGGTTGGACTGAAGCTTTCTTT
V gene: TRBV6-5; J gene: TRBJ2-3; clone size: -; D gene: TRBD2; CDR3 protein: CASSYSRTSGTQYF; CDR3 DNA: TGTGCCAGCAGTTACTCTCGGACTAGCGGCACGCAGTATTTT
V gene: TRBV21-1; J gene: TRBJ2-1; clone size: -; D gene: -; CDR3 protein: CASSRRGEEQFF; CDR3 DNA: TGTGCCAGCAGCCGGAGAGGGGAGGAGCAGTTCTTC